Given below is one TCR beta chain in context. Its antigen remains unknown. Via MiXCR, TCRdb re-called the 5' RACE reads, giving one row per CDR3 protein. The sample has some 390,000 distinct CDR3 sequences; about 17% are singletons. The germline V gene has CDR1 MGHRA and CDR2 YSYEKL. V was trimmed by 0 bases and J by 7 bases, leaving 13 bases between them. The CDR3 has 15 amino acids. This entry comes from a study of T cells after yellow fever vaccination. The wider study: SMART-Seq v4 Ultra Low Input served to prepare low-cell-number fractions. General observations from the study: Clonotypes found in both CD4 and CD8 compartments made up a small share.

The gene calls are TRBV4-1 and TRBJ2-1; weak D call: TRBD1 (6 bases). This sequence originates from a man between 18 and 29 years old who received the YFV17D yellow fever vaccine. This specimen consisted of PBMCs, obtained before the yellow fever booster vaccination. The CDR3 nucleotides are TGCGCCAGCAGCCAAGACCGGACAGAAATGAATGAGCAGTTCTTC. Amino acid sequence: CASSQDRTEMNEQFF.